The rows below give T cell receptor beta chains drawn from one sample of a study of Graves' ophthalmopathy and Graves' hyperthyroidism. TCRdb re-analysed the multiplex PCR reads in MiXCR, keeping a single row per CDR3 protein. This table has nearly 400,000 distinct CDR3 sequences, around 17% appearing once. The sequenced sample was peripheral blood. Every receptor here comes from a woman between 18 and 30 years old with Graves' ophthalmopathy. Both conserved end residues are part of each CDR3. A D gene is named only where the DNA matches it firmly. Size values are once, few and many counts, or a class for expanded clones, and some rows have none.

D: NA
J: TRBJ1-1
size: many
V: TRBV14
CDR3: CASSQEEVNTEAFF
DNA: TGTGCCAGCAGCCAAGAAGAAGTAAACACTGAAGCTTTCTTT

D: TRBD1
J: TRBJ1-1
size: many
V: TRBV6-2/TRBV6-3
CDR3: CASRDRDFAEAFF
DNA: TGTGCCAGCAGAGACAGGGATTTCGCTGAAGCTTTCTTT

D: NA
J: TRBJ1-1
size: many
V: TRBV14
CDR3: CASSQVEGGAFF
DNA: TGTGCCAGCAGCCAAGTGGAGGGAGGCGCTTTCTTT

D: TRBD2
J: TRBJ2-4
size: many
V: TRBV7-8
CDR3: CASSPGTSALAKNIQYF
DNA: TGTGCCAGCAGCCCGGGTACTAGCGCCCTAGCCAAAAACATTCAGTACTTC

D: NA
J: TRBJ2-7
size: many
V: TRBV28
CDR3: CASSSQFLRVGKSWEQYF
DNA: TGTGCCAGCAGTTCACAATTCCTGAGGGTCGGCAAATCCTGGGAGCAGTACTTC

D: NA
J: TRBJ1-6
size: NA
V: TRBV12-3/TRBV12-4
CDR3: CASSLPDLGLSSPLHF
DNA: TGTGCCAGCAGTCTTCCGGACCTAGGCTTAAGCTCACCCCTCCACTTT

D: TRBD1
J: TRBJ2-5
size: NA
V: TRBV2
CDR3: CASSRSGTGQETQYF
DNA: TGTGCCAGCTCTCGCTCCGGGACAGGCCAAGAGACCCAGTACTTC

D: NA
J: TRBJ2-7
size: many
V: TRBV28
CDR3: CASSSPTTPKPSYEQYF
DNA: TGTGCCAGCAGTTCCCCCACGACTCCGAAACCGAGCTACGAGCAGTACTTC

D: NA
J: TRBJ2-5
size: NA
V: TRBV5-4
CDR3: CASSFGLRGTQYF
DNA: TGTGCCAGCAGCTTCGGCCTACGGGGGACCCAGTACTTC

D: NA
J: TRBJ1-6
size: many
V: TRBV20-1
CDR3: CSAGRGGFDSPLHF
DNA: TGCAGTGCCGGAAGGGGGGGTTTTGATTCACCCCTCCACTTT

D: TRBD1
J: TRBJ1-5
size: many
V: TRBV27
CDR3: CASSLTGGWSNQPQHF
DNA: TGTGCCAGCAGTTTGACAGGGGGGTGGAGCAATCAGCCCCAGCATTTT

D: NA
J: TRBJ1-1
size: many
V: TRBV30
CDR3: CAWRAPDLSGEAFF
DNA: TGTGCCTGGAGGGCCCCGGACCTCAGCGGGGAGGCTTTCTTT

D: TRBD1
J: TRBJ1-6
size: many
V: TRBV6-1
CDR3: CASSQRTGDNSPLHF
DNA: TGTGCCAGCAGTCAAAGGACAGGTGATAATTCACCCCTCCACTTT

D: NA
J: TRBJ1-1
size: many
V: TRBV12-3/TRBV12-4
CDR3: CASLDQGTEAFF
DNA: TGTGCCAGCCTCGACCAGGGCACTGAAGCTTTCTTT

D: NA
J: TRBJ2-2
size: NA
V: TRBV12-3/TRBV12-4
CDR3: CASSSSSGELFF
DNA: TGTGCCAGCAGTTCTTCTAGCGGGGAGCTGTTTTTT

D: NA
J: TRBJ2-4
size: once
V: TRBV20-1
CDR3: CSALPVAAKNIQYF
DNA: TGCAGTGCATTGCCGGTGGCGGCCAAAAACATTCAGTACTTC

D: NA
J: TRBJ2-6
size: few
V: TRBV11-2
CDR3: CASSPGIHAPGANVLTF
DNA: TGTGCCAGCAGCCCCGGGATACACGCCCCTGGGGCCAACGTCCTGACTTTC